This is a list of T cell receptor beta chains from one sample in a study of blood T cell repertoires in COVID-19. Generated by immunoSEQ multiplex PCR, the TCRdb table keeps only in-frame clones and is missing some. The sample holds approximately 270,000 clones, 75% to 95% seen once. Sequencing input: PBMCs or T cells enriched from blood (not recorded which). These receptors were obtained from a middle-aged man who had been exposed to COVID-19. CDR3s include the opening cysteine and the closing phenylalanine or tryptophan. D genes are given only for firm matches. A clone size is listed for some rows: how often the clone was seen (once, few, many), or a class if it is expanded.

V: TRBV19
size: NA
J: TRBJ1-5
D: NA
DNA: TGTGCCAGTACTCTACAGGGAAATCAGCCCCAGCATTTT
CDR3: CASTLQGNQPQHF

V: TRBV14
size: NA
J: TRBJ2-5
D: NA
DNA: TGTGCCAGCAGCCAGGGTACTAGCTTCCAAGAGACCCAGTACTTC
CDR3: CASSQGTSFQETQYF

V: TRBV19
size: NA
J: TRBJ1-5
D: NA
DNA: TGTGCCAGTACCAACGGACTCCTCAATCAGCCCCAGCATTTT
CDR3: CASTNGLLNQPQHF

V: TRBV10-3
size: NA
J: TRBJ2-7
D: TRBD2
DNA: TGTGCCATCAGCCGGGGGGACGAGCAGTACTTC
CDR3: CAISRGDEQYF

V: TRBV3-1/TRBV3-2
size: NA
J: TRBJ2-2
D: NA
DNA: TGTGCCAGCAGCCAAGGACATTCGGTGGGGAACACCGGGGAGCTGTTTTTT
CDR3: CASSQGHSVGNTGELFF

V: TRBV19
size: once
J: TRBJ2-5
D: TRBD1
DNA: TGTGCCAGTAGTATCGGACAGGGGCAGACCCAGTACTTC
CDR3: CASSIGQGQTQYF

V: TRBV12-3/TRBV12-4
size: once
J: TRBJ2-7
D: NA
DNA: TGTGCCAGCAGTTCCGGAGGCTCCTACGAGCAGTACTTC
CDR3: CASSSGGSYEQYF

V: TRBV28
size: NA
J: TRBJ1-5
D: TRBD1
DNA: TGTGCCAGCAGACAAACAGGGGGCGATCAGCCCCAGCATTTT
CDR3: CASRQTGGDQPQHF

V: TRBV6-5
size: NA
J: TRBJ2-7
D: TRBD2
DNA: TGTGCCAGCAGAGATAGCGGGAGCGACGAGCAGTACTTC
CDR3: CASRDSGSDEQYF

V: TRBV28
size: once
J: TRBJ1-1
D: NA
DNA: TGTGCCAGCAGTGCCCGAGGGAAGAACACTGAAGCTTTCTTT
CDR3: CASSARGKNTEAFF

V: TRBV6-1
size: NA
J: TRBJ2-7
D: NA
DNA: TGTGCCAGCAGTGAGTCTCCCGTGGGGCGGGGGCAGTACTTC
CDR3: CASSESPVGRGQYF

V: TRBV11-2
size: NA
J: TRBJ1-3
D: TRBD1
DNA: TGTGCCAGCAGCTTCATCCAGGGGGCGCTTACTACTGGAAACACCATATATTTT
CDR3: CASSFIQGALTTGNTIYF

V: TRBV19
size: NA
J: TRBJ2-1
D: NA
DNA: TGTGCCAGTAGTATACGAGGGAATGAGCAGTTCTTC
CDR3: CASSIRGNEQFF

V: TRBV11-2
size: NA
J: TRBJ1-3
D: NA
DNA: TGTGCCAGCAGCACAGGGTTTGGAAACACCATATATTTT
CDR3: CASSTGFGNTIYF

V: TRBV5-1
size: NA
J: TRBJ1-5
D: TRBD1
DNA: TGCGCCAGCAGCTTAGAGGGGGCAGGCAATCAGCCCCAGCATTTT
CDR3: CASSLEGAGNQPQHF

V: TRBV9
size: NA
J: TRBJ2-7
D: TRBD1
DNA: TGTGCCAGCAGCGTGGGACAGGGGGTCTACGAGCAGTACTTC
CDR3: CASSVGQGVYEQYF